The T cell receptor beta chain under discussion was sequenced for a study of blood T cell repertoires in COVID-19. Across the whole study: Acute and convalescent COVID-19 samples came from the United States, Italy and Spain. Sources were T cells, B-cell-depleted T cells, or PBMCs; the material itself was cDNA or gDNA.

Germline V gene lookup returns CDR1 LNHDA and CDR2 SQIVND (reference sequence). V lost 6 bases to trimming and J lost 2 bases; unmatched junction nucleotides: 4. The CDR3 has 14 residues. Here immunoSEQ multiplex PCR was the method, and the copy in TCRdb shows in-frame clones only, minus some. The sample lists 93,000 or so clones, roughly nine tenths occurring once. This TCR was recovered from a woman of 80 years or more in a cohort sampled during active COVID-19. The chain employs TRBV19 and TRBJ2-5; TRBD1 matches at 9 bases. The sequenced sample was peripheral blood. CDR3 coding DNA: TGTGCCAGTAGGCGGACAGGGGCACAAGAGACCCAGTACTTC. Translating it yields CASRRTGAQETQYF.